This TCR beta chain came from a study of CD8 T cells in ankylosing spondylitis. Study observations and caveats: For ankylosing spondylitis blood, a TCR beta motif of about eight highly homologous variants appeared characteristic. Within matched ankylosing spondylitis synovial fluid, disease-linked clones were reportedly significantly enriched.

Scientists made TCR beta libraries using quantitative 5'-RACE with molecular barcodes. One entry per CDR3 protein results from TCRdb running MiXCR on the 5' RACE reads. Here the sample spans under 250,000 distinct CDR3 sequences, under 8.5% being singletons. This clonotype was recorded many times. Its cognate antigen is unknown. Sequencing input: blood, either unsorted or a sorted T cell fraction (not recorded which). The source is a female donor with ankylosing spondylitis or in good health (not recorded which).

CDR3 residues: CSALRTGDTEAFF. The DNA of the CDR3 is TGCAGTGCCCTACGGACAGGGGACACTGAAGCTTTCTTT. V gene TRBV20-1 combines with J gene TRBJ1-1; 9 bases fit TRBD1. Germline V gene data show CDR1 as DFQATT and CDR2 as SNEGSKA (reference sequence). Losses at the gene ends were 6 bases for V and 3 bases for J; bases not matched to a gene: 5. The CDR3 has 13 residues.